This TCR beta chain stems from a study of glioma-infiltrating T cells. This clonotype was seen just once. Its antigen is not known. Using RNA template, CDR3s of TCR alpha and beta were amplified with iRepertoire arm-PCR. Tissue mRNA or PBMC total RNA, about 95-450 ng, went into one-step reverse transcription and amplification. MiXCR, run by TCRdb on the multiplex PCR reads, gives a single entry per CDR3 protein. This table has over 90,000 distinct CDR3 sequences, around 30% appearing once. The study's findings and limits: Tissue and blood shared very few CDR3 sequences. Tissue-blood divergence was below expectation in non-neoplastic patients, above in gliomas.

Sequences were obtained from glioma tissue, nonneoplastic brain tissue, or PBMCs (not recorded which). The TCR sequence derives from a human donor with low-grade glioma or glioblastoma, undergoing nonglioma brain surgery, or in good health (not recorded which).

Here the CDR3 DNA reads TGCGCCAGCAGCTTGGAAGCAGGGAGAACAGATACGCAGTATTTT. It yields the protein CASSLEAGRTDTQYF. The J gene is TRBJ2-3, the V gene TRBV5-1, with D perhaps TRBD1 or TRBD2 (5 bases each). V lost 0 bases and J lost 3, with 11 bases in between. Looked up from germline, CDR1 is SGHRS and CDR2 is YFSETQ. The CDR3 has 15 amino acids.